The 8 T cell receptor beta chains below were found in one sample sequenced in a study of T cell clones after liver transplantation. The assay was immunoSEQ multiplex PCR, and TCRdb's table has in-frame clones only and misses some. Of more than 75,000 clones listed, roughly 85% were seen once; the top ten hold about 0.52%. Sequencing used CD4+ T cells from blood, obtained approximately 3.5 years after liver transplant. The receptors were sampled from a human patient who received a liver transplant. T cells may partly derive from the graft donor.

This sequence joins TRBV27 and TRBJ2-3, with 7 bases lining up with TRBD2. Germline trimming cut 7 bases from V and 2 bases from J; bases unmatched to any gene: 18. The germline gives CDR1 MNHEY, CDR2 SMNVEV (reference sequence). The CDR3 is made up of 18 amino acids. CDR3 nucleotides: TGTGCCAGCACGCGAACCCTTTTTCCGGGACTACACACAGATACGCAGTATTTT. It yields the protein CASTRTLFPGLHTDTQYF.

The CDR3 region has the DNA TGTGCCAGCAGCTCTGGACCTGATTCCGGGGAGCTGTTTTTT. It yields the protein CASSSGPDSGELFF. The chain recombines TRBV11-2 with TRBJ2-2, with no clear D. The CDR3 sequence is 14 residues long. Trimming took off 4 bases at V and 6 bases at J, with 12 bases between the two ends. In germline, CDR1 is SGHAT, CDR2 FQNNGV.

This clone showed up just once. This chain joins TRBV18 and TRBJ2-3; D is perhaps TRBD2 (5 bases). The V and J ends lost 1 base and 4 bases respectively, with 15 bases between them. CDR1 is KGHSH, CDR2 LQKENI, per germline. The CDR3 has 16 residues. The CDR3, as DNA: TGTGCCAGCTCACCACGGAAGGGAGCAAGCCCAGATACGCAGTATTTT. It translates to CASSPRKGASPDTQYF.

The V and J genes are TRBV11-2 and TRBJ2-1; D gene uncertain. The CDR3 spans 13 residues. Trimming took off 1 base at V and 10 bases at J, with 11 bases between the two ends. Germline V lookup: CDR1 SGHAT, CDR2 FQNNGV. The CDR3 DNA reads TGTGCCAGCAGCTTAGGGACCATCCTAGAGCAGTTCTTC. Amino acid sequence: CASSLGTILEQFF.

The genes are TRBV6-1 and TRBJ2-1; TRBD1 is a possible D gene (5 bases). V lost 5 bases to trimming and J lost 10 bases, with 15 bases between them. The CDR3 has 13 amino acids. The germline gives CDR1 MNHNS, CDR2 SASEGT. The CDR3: CASSYGWGEEQFF. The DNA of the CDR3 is TGTGCCAGCAGTTATGGCTGGGGCGAGGAGCAGTTCTTC.

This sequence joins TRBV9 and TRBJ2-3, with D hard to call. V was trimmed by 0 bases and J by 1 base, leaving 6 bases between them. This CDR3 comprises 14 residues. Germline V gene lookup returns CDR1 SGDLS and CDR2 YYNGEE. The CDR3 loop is CASSVEAGTDTQYF. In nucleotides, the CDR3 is TGTGCCAGCAGCGTAGAGGCGGGCACAGATACGCAGTATTTT. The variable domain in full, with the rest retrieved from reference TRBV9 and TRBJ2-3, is DSGVTQTPKHLITATGQRVTLRCSPRSGDLSVYWYQQSLDQGLQFLIQYYNGEERAKGNILERFSAQQFPDLHSELNLSSLELGDSALYFCASSVEAGTDTQYFGPGTRLTVL.

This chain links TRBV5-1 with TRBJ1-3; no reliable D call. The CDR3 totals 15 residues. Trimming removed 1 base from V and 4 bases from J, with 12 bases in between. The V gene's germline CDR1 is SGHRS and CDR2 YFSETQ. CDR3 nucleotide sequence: TGCGCCAGCAGCTTGTTAACCGGGCCAGGAAACACCATATATTTT. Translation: CASSLLTGPGNTIYF.

The DNA for the CDR3 is TGTGCCAGCAGAACAGGGGGGGTTGCGAACACTGAAGCTTTCTTT. Translated: CASRTGGVANTEAFF. The chain uses TRBV28 and TRBJ1-1, with TRBD1 matching 8 bases. This CDR3 has 15 residues. Germline V gene data show CDR1 as MDHEN and CDR2 as SYDVKM. Trimming cost V 6 bases and J 1 base; bases outside gene matches: 7.